The 21 T cell receptor beta chains given below trace back to one sample, sequenced in a study of blood T cell repertoires in COVID-19. TCRdb keeps only in-frame clones here, not all; method: immunoSEQ multiplex PCR. The table lists about 530,000 clones, less than 90% of them singletons. Sequenced: peripheral blood. The receptors originated from a woman in her fifties or sixties with COVID-19, enrolled during active disease.

CDR3 in DNA: TGTGCCAGCAGTTACTCAGGGGTCTCCTACGAGCAGTACTTC. Translating it yields CASSYSGVSYEQYF. The rearrangement joins TRBV6-5 to TRBJ2-7; tentatively, D is TRBD1 (5 bases). V was cut by 0 bases and J by 0 bases, with 6 bases left in between. The CDR3 sequence is 14 residues long. Germline V gene lookup returns CDR1 MNHEY and CDR2 SVGAGI.

The chain joins TRBV2 to TRBJ1-1; 10 bases fit TRBD1. The V gene's germline CDR1 is SNHLY and CDR2 FYNNEI. The ends lost 6 bases at V and 5 bases at J; junction bases unmatched: 12. The CDR3 consists of 16 residues. DNA for the CDR3: TGTGCCAGCAGACAAACCCGGACAGGGGGAGAGACTGAAGCTTTCTTT. It is translated as CASRQTRTGGETEAFF.

The CDR3, as DNA: TGCAGCTACCGGGACAGCGGCCTCAATGAGCAGTTCTTC. Translating gives CSYRDSGLNEQFF. The chain combines TRBV29-1 with TRBJ2-1, with 7 bases that match TRBD1. Germline CDR1 reads SQVTM; CDR2 reads ANQGSEA. CDR3 size: 13 residues. J lost 6 bases, V lost 8 bases, and 10 bases had no gene match.

The CDR3 coding sequence is TGTGCCACCAGCAGAGCCCGGACAGGGGCCAACGTCCTGACTTTC. Its translation: CATSRARTGANVLTF. The chain joins TRBV15 to TRBJ2-6, with D perhaps TRBD1 (5 bases). Germline V CDR1 and CDR2: LNHNV, YYDKDF (reference sequence). Trimming shortened V by 1 base and J by 4 bases, and 8 bases separated the two germline ends. The CDR3 extends over 15 amino acids.

The chain employs TRBV28 and TRBJ2-2; the D gene is possibly TRBD1 (5 bases). This CDR3 spans 15 amino acids. Per germline, CDR1 MDHEN and CDR2 SYDVKM. V was trimmed by 7 bases and J by 3 bases, leaving 15 bases between them. The CDR3 DNA sequence: TGTGCCAGCACCCTCAAAGGGGTGCACACCGGGGAGCTGTTTTTT. Translating it yields CASTLKGVHTGELFF.

The rearrangement joins TRBV11-2 to TRBJ2-7; maybe TRBD2 (6 bases). Germline CDR1 and CDR2: SGHAT and FQNNGV. V lost 4 bases, J lost 11 bases, and 15 bases lay in between. This CDR3 is built from 12 residues. Here the CDR3 reads CASSSPPGLEYF. The CDR3, as DNA: TGTGCCAGCAGCTCCCCCCCGGGACTGGAGTACTTC. The whole variable domain, filled in from reference TRBV11-2 and TRBJ2-7, reads EAGVAQSPRYKIIEKRQSVAFWCNPISGHATLYWYQQILGQGPKLLIQFQNNGVVDDSQLPKDRFSAERLKGVDSTLKIQPAKLEDSAVYLCASSSPPGLEYFGPGTRLTVT.

The chain employs TRBV7-9 and TRBJ2-7, with 9 bases identical to TRBD1. This CDR3 comprises 13 residues. V was pared by 5 bases and J by 6 bases, with 5 bases of the junction left unmatched. Germline lookup yields CDR1 SEHNR and CDR2 FQNEAQ (reference sequence). The chain's CDR3 is CASSRGQGGEQYF. Here the CDR3 DNA reads TGTGCCAGCAGCAGGGGACAGGGAGGCGAGCAGTACTTC.

V usage is TRBV5-1 and J usage is TRBJ2-5, with a weak D call TRBD1 (5 bases). V was trimmed by 0 bases and J by 4 bases, leaving 16 bases between them. Germline V gene lookup returns CDR1 SGHRS and CDR2 YFSETQ. This CDR3 is 16 amino acids long. The CDR3 nucleotides are TGCGCCAGCAGCTTGGTGTCGGACGCCCAGGGAGAGACCCAGTACTTC. Its translation is CASSLVSDAQGETQYF.

The V gene is TRBV20-1, the J gene TRBJ1-5; D may be TRBD1 (5 bases). This CDR3 comprises 18 residues. Germline V gene lookup returns CDR1 DFQATT and CDR2 SNEGSKA (reference sequence). V lost 3 bases, J lost 3 bases, and 24 bases lay in between. CDR3 region: CSASSTAGQLKVNQPQHF. The DNA of the CDR3 is TGCAGTGCTAGTAGTACAGCGGGGCAGCTAAAAGTCAATCAGCCCCAGCATTTT.

This chain links TRBV19 with TRBJ1-5; 7 positions agree with TRBD1. With V trimmed by 7 bases and J by 3 bases, 9 bases remained unmatched. The CDR3 contains 15 residues. CDR1 LNHDA and CDR2 SQIVND come from the germline V gene (reference sequence). The CDR3 loop is CASNGIQGLNQPQHF. In DNA form, the CDR3 reads TGTGCCAGTAACGGTATACAGGGGCTCAATCAGCCCCAGCATTTT.

This chain links TRBV10-2 with TRBJ1-1; perhaps TRBD1 as D (5 bases). The V and J ends lost 6 bases and 2 bases respectively, with 7 bases between them. CDR1 and CDR2 (germline): WSHSY, SAAADI. The CDR3 is 12 residues long. CDR3: CASRTANTEAFF. The CDR3 DNA reads as TGCGCCAGCAGGACAGCAAACACTGAAGCTTTCTTT.

The genes are TRBV30 and TRBJ1-2; weak D call: TRBD1 (6 bases). The CDR3 sequence is 13 residues long. From germline, CDR1 is GTSNPN and CDR2 SVGIG (reference sequence). V was clipped by 1 base and J by 7 bases, with 13 bases between them. The CDR3 region is CAWSDLGGGGYTF. The CDR3 bases are TGTGCCTGGAGTGATCTAGGGGGGGGTGGCTACACCTTC.

This clone came up a few times. The chain employs TRBV30 and TRBJ1-5; D unresolved. The CDR3 is 14 residues long. Per the germline V gene, CDR1 is GTSNPN and CDR2 is SVGIG (reference sequence). The V gene lost 0 bases and the J gene lost 2 bases, with 8 bases spanning the gap. The CDR3 nucleotides are TGTGCCTGGAGTGTACGGTCTGGCAATCAGCCCCAGCATTTT. Encoded protein: CAWSVRSGNQPQHF.

The rearrangement uses TRBV7-9 and TRBJ2-2; TRBD1 aligns across 8 bases. Germline-derived CDR1 and CDR2 are SEHNR and FQNEAQ (reference sequence). Trimming at V came to 5 bases and at J to 5 bases, leaving 10 bases not matched to a gene. The CDR3 spans 16 residues. CDR3 DNA sequence: TGTGCCAGCAGCCCATCCGACAGGGGTTGGACCGGGGAGCTGTTTTTT. Translation: CASSPSDRGWTGELFF. Full variable domain (remainder filled in from reference TRBV7-9 and TRBJ2-2): DTGVSQNPRHKITKRGQNVTFRCDPISEHNRLYWYRQTLGQGPEFLTYFQNEAQLEKSRLLSDRFSAERPKGSFSTLEIQRTEQGDSAMYLCASSPSDRGWTGELFFGEGSRLTVL.

The V call is TRBV5-1, the J call TRBJ2-1, with 8 bases identical to TRBD1. The CDR3 runs to 16 residues. CDR1 and CDR2 from the germline V gene are SGHRS and YFSETQ. Trimming removed 4 bases from V and 2 bases from J; junction bases left unmatched: 8. This CDR3 is CASSVAGGRPYNEQFF. CDR3 bases: TGCGCCAGCAGCGTAGCAGGGGGCCGTCCCTACAATGAGCAGTTCTTC.

CDR3 sequence: CASSLVQYSGNTIYF. Here the CDR3 DNA reads TGTGCCAGCAGCTTAGTGCAGTACTCTGGAAACACCATATATTTT. V is TRBV11-2 and J is TRBJ1-3, with D hard to call. CDR3 size: 15 residues. CDR1 and CDR2 (germline): SGHAT, FQNNGV. V was pared by 1 base and J by 0 bases, with 7 bases between.

The chain carries TRBV10-3 and TRBJ1-5; 8 positions agree with TRBD1. Germline values: CDR1 ENHRY, CDR2 SYGVKD. CDR3 length: 14 residues. Losses at the gene ends were 2 bases for V and 4 bases for J; bases not matched to a gene: 1. CDR3 nucleotide sequence: TGTGCCATCAGTGAGGGGACAGGAAATCAGCCCCAGCATTTT. It translates to CAISEGTGNQPQHF.

The chain recombines TRBV3-1 (or the pseudogene TRBV3-2) with TRBJ1-2; D gene ambiguous. Germline V gene lookup returns CDR1 LGHDT and CDR2 YNNKEL (reference sequence). The CDR3 loop spans 13 amino acids. V lost 4 bases to trimming and J lost 7 bases, with 13 bases between them. CDR3 loop: CASSPRREGGYTF. CDR3 sequence (DNA): TGTGCCAGCAGCCCCCGCCGGGAGGGTGGCTACACCTTC.

This clone was detected only once. DNA of the CDR3: TGTGCCAGCAGTTCCCCTCGACAGGGGGCAAACTATGGCTACACCTTC. As protein: CASSSPRQGANYGYTF. The V and J genes are TRBV27 and TRBJ1-2; 10 bases are shared with TRBD1. The ends lost 4 bases at V and 2 bases at J; junction bases unmatched: 7. Germline V gene sequence: CDR1 MNHEY, CDR2 SMNVEV (reference sequence). The CDR3 is 16 residues long.

V gene TRBV9 combines with J gene TRBJ1-1; TRBD1 matches at 10 bases. The V segment lost 3 bases and the J segment 4 bases; nucleotides outside the gene matches: 6. The CDR3 runs 15 residues. The germline V gene has CDR1 SGDLS and CDR2 YYNGEE. CDR3 loop: CASSALGTGATEAFF. CDR3 coding DNA: TGTGCCAGCAGCGCTCTGGGGACAGGGGCCACTGAAGCTTTCTTT.

This clone was seen just once. The CDR3 DNA follows: TGTGCCAGCAGTACAGACGGTGGAAACACCATATATTTT. Translating gives CASSTDGGNTIYF. The chain has TRBV6-5 and TRBJ1-3; D is ambiguous. Per the germline V gene, CDR1 is MNHEY and CDR2 is SVGAGI. There are 13 residues in the CDR3. V lost 5 bases and J 3 bases, leaving 8 bases between the germline ends.